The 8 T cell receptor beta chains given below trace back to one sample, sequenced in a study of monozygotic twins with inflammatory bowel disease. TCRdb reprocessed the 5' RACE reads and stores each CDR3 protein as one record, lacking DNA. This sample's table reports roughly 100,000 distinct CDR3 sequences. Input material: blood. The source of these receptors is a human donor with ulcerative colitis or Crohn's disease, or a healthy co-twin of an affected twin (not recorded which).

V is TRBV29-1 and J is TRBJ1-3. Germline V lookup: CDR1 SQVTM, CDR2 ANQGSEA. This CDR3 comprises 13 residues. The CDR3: CSVAGWVGNTIYF.

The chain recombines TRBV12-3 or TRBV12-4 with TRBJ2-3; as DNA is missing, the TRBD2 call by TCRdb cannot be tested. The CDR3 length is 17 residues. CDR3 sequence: CASSSRLAGGDTDTQYF.

This CDR3 reads CSVGLAGSYEQYF. The chain uses TRBV29-1 and TRBJ2-7; TCRdb names TRBD2, which stays unverified in the absence of DNA. This CDR3 is 13 amino acids long. CDR1 is SQVTM, CDR2 ANQGSEA, per germline.

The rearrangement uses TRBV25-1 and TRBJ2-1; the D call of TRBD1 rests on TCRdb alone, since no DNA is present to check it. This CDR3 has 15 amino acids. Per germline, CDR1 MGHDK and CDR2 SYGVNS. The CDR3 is CASSAGTGGYNEQFF.

The CDR3 protein is CASRFPGRSGETQYF. The chain recombines TRBV7-9 with TRBJ2-5; the TRBD1 assignment by TCRdb is unverifiable without DNA. The germline CDR1 and CDR2 sequences are SEHNR and FQNEAQ (reference sequence). The CDR3 is made up of 15 amino acids.

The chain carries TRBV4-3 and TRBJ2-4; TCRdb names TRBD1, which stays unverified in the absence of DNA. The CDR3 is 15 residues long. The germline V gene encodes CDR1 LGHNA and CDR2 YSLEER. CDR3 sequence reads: CASSQTGGKYTIQYF.

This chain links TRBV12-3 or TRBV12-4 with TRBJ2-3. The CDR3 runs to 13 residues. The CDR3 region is CASSSLFGDTQYF.

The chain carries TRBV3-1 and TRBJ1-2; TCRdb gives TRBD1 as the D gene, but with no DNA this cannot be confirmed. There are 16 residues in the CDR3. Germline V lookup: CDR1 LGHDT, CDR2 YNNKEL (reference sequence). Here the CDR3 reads CASSPSAQFGTYGYTF.